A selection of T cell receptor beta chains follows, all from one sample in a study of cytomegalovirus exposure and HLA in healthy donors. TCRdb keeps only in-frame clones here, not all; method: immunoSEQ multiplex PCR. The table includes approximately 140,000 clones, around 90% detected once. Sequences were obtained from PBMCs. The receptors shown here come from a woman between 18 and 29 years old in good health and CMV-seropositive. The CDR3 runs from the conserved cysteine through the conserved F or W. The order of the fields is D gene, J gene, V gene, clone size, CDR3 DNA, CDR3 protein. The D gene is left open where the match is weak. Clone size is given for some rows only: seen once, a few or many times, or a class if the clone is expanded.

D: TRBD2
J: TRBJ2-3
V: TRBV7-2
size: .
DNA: TGTGCCAGCAGCACATTAGCGGGGGGAATAGGTACGCAGTATTTT
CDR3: CASSTLAGGIGTQYF

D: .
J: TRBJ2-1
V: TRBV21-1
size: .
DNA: TGTGCCAGCAGCAAAGAATTCAGCGGGGGGTACAATGAGCAGTTCTTC
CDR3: CASSKEFSGGYNEQFF

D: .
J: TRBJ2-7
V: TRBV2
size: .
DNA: TGTGCCAGCATGACTAGGGCCCCCTACGAGCAGTACTTC
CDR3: CASMTRAPYEQYF

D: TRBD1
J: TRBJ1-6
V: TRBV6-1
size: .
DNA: TGTGCCAGCAGTGCACCGGGACAGGGGGCATCCTCACCCCTCCACTTT
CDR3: CASSAPGQGASSPLHF

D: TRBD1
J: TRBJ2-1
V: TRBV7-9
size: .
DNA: TGTGCCAGCAGAGGACAGGGTTCCTACAATGAGCAGTTCTTC
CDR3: CASRGQGSYNEQFF

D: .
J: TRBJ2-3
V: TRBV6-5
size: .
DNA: TGTGCCAGCAGCCCGGCAGGGAAAGATACGCAGTATTTT
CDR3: CASSPAGKDTQYF

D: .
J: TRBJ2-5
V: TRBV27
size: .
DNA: TGTGCCAGCAGGATCGGAGAGACCCAGTACTTC
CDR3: CASRIGETQYF

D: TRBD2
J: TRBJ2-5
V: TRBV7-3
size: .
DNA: TGTGCCAGCAGTCTCGCCGGGGGGGAGACCCAGTACTTC
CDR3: CASSLAGGETQYF

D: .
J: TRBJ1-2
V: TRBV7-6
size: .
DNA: TGTGCCAGCAGCTTAGCAGGGGCAGACGGCTACACCTTC
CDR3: CASSLAGADGYTF

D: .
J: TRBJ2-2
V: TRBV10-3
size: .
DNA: TGTGCCATCAGTGAGTCGAGGGGCAGGGGTAACACCGGGGAGCTGTTTTTT
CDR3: CAISESRGRGNTGELFF

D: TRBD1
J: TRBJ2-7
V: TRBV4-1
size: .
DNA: TGCGCCAGCAGCTTTTTGCGTCGGGACAGGACGCACGAGCAGTACTTC
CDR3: CASSFLRRDRTHEQYF

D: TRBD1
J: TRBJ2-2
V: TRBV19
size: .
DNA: TGTGCCAGTAGTTCCCGGGACAGGGCTACCGGGGAGCTGTTTTTT
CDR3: CASSSRDRATGELFF

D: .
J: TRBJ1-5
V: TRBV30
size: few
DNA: TGTGCCTGGAGTGAGAGTAATCAGCCCCAGCATTTT
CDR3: CAWSESNQPQHF

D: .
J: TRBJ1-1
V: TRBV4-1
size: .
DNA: TGCGCCAGCAGCCAAGTCGGGGGGGGTGTGGCTTTCTTT
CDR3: CASSQVGGGVAFF

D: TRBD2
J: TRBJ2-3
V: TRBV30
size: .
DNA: TGTGCCTGGAGTCAAGATGGACTAGCTGAGGCAGATACGCAGTATTTT
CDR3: CAWSQDGLAEADTQYF

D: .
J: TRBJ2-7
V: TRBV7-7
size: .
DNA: TGTGCTAGCAGTTCGGACACTACGGGCGAGCAGTACTTC
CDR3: CASSSDTTGEQYF

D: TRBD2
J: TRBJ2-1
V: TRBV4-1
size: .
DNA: TGCGCCAGCAGCCAAGGAGCTAGCGGGAGTAAGGATGAGCAGTTCTTC
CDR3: CASSQGASGSKDEQFF

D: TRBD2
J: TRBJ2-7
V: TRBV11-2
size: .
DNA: TGTGCCAGCAGCCGACAGACTAGCGGGAGTCAGAGCTCCTACGAGCAGTACTTC
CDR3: CASSRQTSGSQSSYEQYF

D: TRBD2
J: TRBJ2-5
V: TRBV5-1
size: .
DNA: TGCGCCAGCAGCTTGAAACTAGCGGGGGGGCCATTGGAGACCCAGTACTTC
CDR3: CASSLKLAGGPLETQYF

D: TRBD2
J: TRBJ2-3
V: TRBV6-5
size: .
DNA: TGTGCCAGCAGTTATCTTAGCGGGGGGAGCACAGATACGCAGTATTTT
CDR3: CASSYLSGGSTDTQYF

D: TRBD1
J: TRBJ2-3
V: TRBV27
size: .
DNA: TGTGCCAGCAGTTTAGCAGGGGGCGGGGATACGCAGTATTTT
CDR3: CASSLAGGGDTQYF

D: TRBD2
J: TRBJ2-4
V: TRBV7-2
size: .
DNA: TGTGCCAGTGGAAATAGCGGGGGAAACATTCAGTACTTC
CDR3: CASGNSGGNIQYF

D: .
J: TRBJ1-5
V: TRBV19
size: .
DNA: TGTGCCAGTAGTCCATCCCTGGGGAGGGATAACAATCAGCCCCAGCATTTT
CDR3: CASSPSLGRDNNQPQHF

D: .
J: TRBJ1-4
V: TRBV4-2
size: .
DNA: TGTGCCAGCAGCCAATTAGACAGACGAAATGAAAAACTGTTTTTT
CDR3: CASSQLDRRNEKLFF

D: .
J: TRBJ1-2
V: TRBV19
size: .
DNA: TGTGCCAGTGGACAGCGAGCTAACTATGGCTACACCTTC
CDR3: CASGQRANYGYTF

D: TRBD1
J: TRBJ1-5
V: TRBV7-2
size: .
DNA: TGTGCCAGCAGCTTAGTCAACTTGAGGAACAGGGGGCATCAGCCCCAGCATTTT
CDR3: CASSLVNLRNRGHQPQHF

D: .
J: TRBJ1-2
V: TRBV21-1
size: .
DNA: TGTGCCAGCAGCCAGGCAAACAGAGACAGAAACTATGGCTACACCTTC
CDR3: CASSQANRDRNYGYTF

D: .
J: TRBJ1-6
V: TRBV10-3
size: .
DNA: TGTGCCATCAGAACAGGGCGGGATAATTCACCCCTCCACTTT
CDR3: CAIRTGRDNSPLHF

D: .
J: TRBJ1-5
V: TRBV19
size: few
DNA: TGTGCCAGTAGTATGTCTGGTGGGGGGATCAATCAGCCCCAGCATTTT
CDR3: CASSMSGGGINQPQHF

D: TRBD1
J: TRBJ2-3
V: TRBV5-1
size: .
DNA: TGCGCCAGCAGCTTGGATCCCCTGGGACAGGGTAGCACAGATACGCAGTATTTT
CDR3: CASSLDPLGQGSTDTQYF

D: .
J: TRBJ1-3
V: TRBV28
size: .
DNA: TGTGCCAGCAGTTCGATCAGTGCGGGTCCCGGAAACACCATATATTTT
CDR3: CASSSISAGPGNTIYF

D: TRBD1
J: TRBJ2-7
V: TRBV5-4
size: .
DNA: TGTGCCAGCAGCTATACAGGGGCCGTGGGCGAGCAGTACTTC
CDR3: CASSYTGAVGEQYF

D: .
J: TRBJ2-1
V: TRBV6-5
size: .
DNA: TGTGCCAGCAGTTACTCAGACACCTACAATGAGCAGTTCTTC
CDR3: CASSYSDTYNEQFF

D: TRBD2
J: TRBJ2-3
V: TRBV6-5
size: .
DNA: TGTGCCAGCAGTTACGGGGGGGGGACGCAGTATTTT
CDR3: CASSYGGGTQYF

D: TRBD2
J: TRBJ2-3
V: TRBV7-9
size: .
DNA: TGTGCCAGCAGTTATTTAGCGGGAGTTTGGGGGACAGATACGCAGTATTTT
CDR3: CASSYLAGVWGTDTQYF

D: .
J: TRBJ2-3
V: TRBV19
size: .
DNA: TGTGCCAGTAGTATAGTAGCAGGGTCAGATACGCAGTATTTT
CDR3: CASSIVAGSDTQYF

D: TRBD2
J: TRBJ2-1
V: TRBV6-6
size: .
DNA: TGTGCCAGCAGTCGTGAGCGGGGGGGCCGAAGTGAGCAGTTCTTC
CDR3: CASSRERGGRSEQFF

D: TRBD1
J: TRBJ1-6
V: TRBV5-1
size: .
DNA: TGCGCCAGCAGCCGACAGGGCACTCTCAATTCACCCCTCCACTTT
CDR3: CASSRQGTLNSPLHF

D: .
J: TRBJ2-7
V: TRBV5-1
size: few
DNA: TGCGCCAGCAGCGCTAGGACACCGTACGAGCAGTACTTC
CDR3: CASSARTPYEQYF

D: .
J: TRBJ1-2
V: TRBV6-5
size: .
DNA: TGTGCCAGCAGTTACTCGTCAGGGTTGGTTGCAGGCTACACCTTC
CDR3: CASSYSSGLVAGYTF

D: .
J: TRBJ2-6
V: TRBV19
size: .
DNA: TGTGCCAGTAGTAGACAGACCCTCTCTGGGGCCAACGTCCTGACTTTC
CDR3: CASSRQTLSGANVLTF

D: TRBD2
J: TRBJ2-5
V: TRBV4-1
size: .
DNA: TGCGCCAGCAGCCAAGATGCACCTTCGAGGGGCGGGGGGTACCAAGAGACCCAGTACTTC
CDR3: CASSQDAPSRGGGYQETQYF

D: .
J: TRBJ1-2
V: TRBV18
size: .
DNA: TGTGCCAGCTCACCGGGCGGGGGAGCTAACTATGGCTACACCTTC
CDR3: CASSPGGGANYGYTF

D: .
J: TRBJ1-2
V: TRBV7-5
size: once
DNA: TGTGTCAGAAGCCCCCGGGACAGGCGCGGCTACACCTTC
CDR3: CVRSPRDRRGYTF

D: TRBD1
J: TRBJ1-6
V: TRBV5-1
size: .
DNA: TGCGCCAGCAGCTTGACCGCGGCCAGGGGGAATTCACCCCTCCACTTT
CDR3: CASSLTAARGNSPLHF

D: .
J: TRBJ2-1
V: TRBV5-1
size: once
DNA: TGCGCCAGCAGCTTGGTGTCTAGCAATGAGCAGTTCTTC
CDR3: CASSLVSSNEQFF

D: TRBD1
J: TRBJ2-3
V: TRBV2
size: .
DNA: TGTGCCAGCAGGTGGGGACAGGGTACCGCAGATACGCAGTATTTT
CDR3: CASRWGQGTADTQYF

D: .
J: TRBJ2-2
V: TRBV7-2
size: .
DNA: TGTGCCAGCAGCTTAGGCGCGACCGGGGAGCTGTTTTTT
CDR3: CASSLGATGELFF

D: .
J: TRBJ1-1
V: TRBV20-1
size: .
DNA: TGCAGTGCTGAGGTGAACACTGAAGCTTTCTTT
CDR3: CSAEVNTEAFF

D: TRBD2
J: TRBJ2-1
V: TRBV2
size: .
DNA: TGTGCCAGCAGTGATAGGATGGGGGGGGATGAGCAGTTCTTC
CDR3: CASSDRMGGDEQFF

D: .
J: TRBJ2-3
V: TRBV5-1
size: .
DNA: TGCGCCAGCAGCTTAACTGGTTCAGATACGCAGTATTTT
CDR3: CASSLTGSDTQYF

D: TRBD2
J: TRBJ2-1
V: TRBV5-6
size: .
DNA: TGTGCCAGCAGCTTGATGGTGTCTAGCGGATACAATGAGCAGTTCTTC
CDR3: CASSLMVSSGYNEQFF